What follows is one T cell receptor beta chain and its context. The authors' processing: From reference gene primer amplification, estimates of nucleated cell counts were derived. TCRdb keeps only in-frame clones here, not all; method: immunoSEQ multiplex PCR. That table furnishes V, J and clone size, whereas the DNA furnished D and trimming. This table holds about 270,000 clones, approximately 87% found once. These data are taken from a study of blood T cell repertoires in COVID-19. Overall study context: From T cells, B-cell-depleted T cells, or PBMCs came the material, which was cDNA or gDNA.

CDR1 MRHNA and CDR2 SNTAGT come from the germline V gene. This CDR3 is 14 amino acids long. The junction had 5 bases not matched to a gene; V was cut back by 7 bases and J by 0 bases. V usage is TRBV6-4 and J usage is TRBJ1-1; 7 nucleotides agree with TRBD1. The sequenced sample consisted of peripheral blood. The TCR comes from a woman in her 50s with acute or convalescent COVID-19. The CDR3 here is CASKKGQLNTEAFF. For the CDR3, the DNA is TGTGCCAGCAAGAAGGGACAGCTGAACACTGAAGCTTTCTTT.